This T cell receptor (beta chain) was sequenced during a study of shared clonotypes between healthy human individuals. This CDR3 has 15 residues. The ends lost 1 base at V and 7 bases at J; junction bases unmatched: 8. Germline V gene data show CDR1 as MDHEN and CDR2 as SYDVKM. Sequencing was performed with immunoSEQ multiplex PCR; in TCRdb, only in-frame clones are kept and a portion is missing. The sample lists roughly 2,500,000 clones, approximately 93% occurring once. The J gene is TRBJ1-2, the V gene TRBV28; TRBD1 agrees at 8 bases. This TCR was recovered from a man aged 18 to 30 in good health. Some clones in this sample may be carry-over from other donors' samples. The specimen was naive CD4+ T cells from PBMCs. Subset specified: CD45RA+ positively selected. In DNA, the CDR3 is TGTGCCAGCAGTTTATCCGTCCAGGGGGCAGGTGGCTACACCTTC. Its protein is CASSLSVQGAGGYTF.